The sequence of this TCR beta chain was determined in a study of blood T cell repertoires in COVID-19. Study-wide context: Material from acute and convalescent COVID-19 was sourced from the United States, Italy and Spain. PBMCs, B-cell-depleted T cells, or T cells provided the cDNA or gDNA that made up the material.

The authors' processing: Amplification from reference gene primers served as the basis for estimated nucleated cell counts. Repertoires were generated with immunoSEQ multiplex PCR, while TCRdb's copy carries only in-frame clones and drops some. Clone size and V and J calls were adopted from that table, with D and trimming inferred from the DNA. The data show 25,000 to 35,000 clones, around 88% seen once. CDR1 is MNHNS, CDR2 SASEGT, per germline. This CDR3 region has 13 residues. Trimming removed 2 bases from V and 3 bases from J, with 4 bases in between. This chain joins TRBV6-1 and TRBJ2-2; D is unresolved. The TCR comes from a human donor in a cohort sampled during active COVID-19. The sample comprised peripheral blood. The DNA of the CDR3 is TGTGCCAGCAGTGAACGGGACACCGGGGAGCTGTTTTTT. Its translation: CASSERDTGELFF.